This T cell receptor beta chain was sequenced in a study of identical twins. Details on this clonotype: Antigen: not known.

The V gene end was trimmed by 3 bases and the J gene end by 14 bases; junction bases not matched to a gene: 11. CDR3 length equals 13 residues. Each CDR3 protein gets one entry after TCRdb re-called the 5' RACE reads with MiXCR. The sample lists 600,000 to 800,000 distinct CDR3 sequences; around 20% were seen once. Study results and limitations: A partial confounding effect on zero-insertion analyses could come from invariant MAIT and iNKT cells.

This sample also belongs to another study, concerning T cells expressing NK-cell markers. That study reports: The authors restricted sorting to alpha-beta TCR T cells with an anti-gamma-delta TCR antibody in several experiments. Dominant NKG2C+ clonotypes in a handful of donors made up about 1.0-7.5% of CD8+ T cells.

Sequencing was carried out using PBMCs. The chain has TRBV12-3 or TRBV12-4 and TRBJ1-2; 8 bases agree with TRBD1. The clonotype originates from a woman between 18 and 29 years old in good health. This CDR3 is CASSLANRGGFTF. The CDR3 DNA reads TGTGCCAGCAGTTTGGCTAACAGGGGGGGTTTTACCTTC.